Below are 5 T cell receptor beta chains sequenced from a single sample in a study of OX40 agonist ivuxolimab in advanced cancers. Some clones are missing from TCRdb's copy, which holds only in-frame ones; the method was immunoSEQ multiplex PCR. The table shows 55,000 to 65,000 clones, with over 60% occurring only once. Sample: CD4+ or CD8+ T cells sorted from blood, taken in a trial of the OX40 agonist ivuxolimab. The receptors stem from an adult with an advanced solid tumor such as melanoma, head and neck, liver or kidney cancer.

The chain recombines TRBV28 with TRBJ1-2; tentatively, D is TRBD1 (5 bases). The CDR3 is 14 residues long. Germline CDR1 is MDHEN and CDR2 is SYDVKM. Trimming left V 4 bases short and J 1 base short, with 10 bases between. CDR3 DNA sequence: TGTGCCAGCAGTTCTGTTGGGGGTAACTATGGCTACACCTTC. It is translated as CASSSVGGNYGYTF.

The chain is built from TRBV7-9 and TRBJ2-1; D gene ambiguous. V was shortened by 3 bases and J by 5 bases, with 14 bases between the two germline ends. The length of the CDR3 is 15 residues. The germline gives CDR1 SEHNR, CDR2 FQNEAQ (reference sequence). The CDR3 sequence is CASSLGETFNNEQFF. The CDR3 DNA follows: TGTGCCAGCAGCTTGGGTGAGACTTTCAACAATGAGCAGTTCTTC.

The chain's CDR3 is CASSQAGTELYNEQFF. DNA of the CDR3: TGTGCCAGCAGCCAAGCCGGGACAGAGCTTTACAATGAGCAGTTCTTC. The rearrangement links TRBV4-2 to TRBJ2-1, with TRBD1 matching over 7 bases. Per germline, CDR1 LGHNA and CDR2 YNFKEQ. Unmatched junction bases numbered 7, after V lost 1 base and J lost 4 bases. The CDR3 runs to 16 residues.

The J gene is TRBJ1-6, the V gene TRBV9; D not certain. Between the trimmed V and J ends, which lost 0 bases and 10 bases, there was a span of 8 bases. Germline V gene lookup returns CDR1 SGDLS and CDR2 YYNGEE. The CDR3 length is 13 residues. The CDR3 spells CASSVGGGSPLHF. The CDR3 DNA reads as TGTGCCAGCAGCGTAGGGGGAGGGTCACCCCTCCACTTT.

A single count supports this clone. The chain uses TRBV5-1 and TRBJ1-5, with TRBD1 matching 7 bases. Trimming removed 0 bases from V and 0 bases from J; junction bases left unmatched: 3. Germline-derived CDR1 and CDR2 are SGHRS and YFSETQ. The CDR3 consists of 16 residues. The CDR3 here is CASSLGTGNSNQPQHF. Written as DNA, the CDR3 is TGCGCCAGCAGCTTGGGGACAGGTAATAGCAATCAGCCCCAGCATTTT. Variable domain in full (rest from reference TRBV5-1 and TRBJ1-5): KAGVTQTPRYLIKTRGQQVTLSCSPISGHRSVSWYQQTPGQGLQFLFEYFSETQRNKGNFPGRFSGRQFSNSRSEMNVSTLELGDSALYLCASSLGTGNSNQPQHFGDGTRLSIL.